Presented here are 9 T cell receptor beta chains from one specimen sequenced in a study of identical twins. Via MiXCR, TCRdb re-called the 5' RACE reads, giving one row per CDR3 protein. The table shows roughly 150,000 distinct CDR3 sequences, with approximately 4% occurring only once. The sample consisted of memory T cells sorted from blood. These receptors came from a man between 18 and 35 years old in good health.

This clonotype appeared many times. J is TRBJ2-1 and V is TRBV10-2; possibly TRBD1 for D (6 bases). The CDR3 is 15 residues long. V shed 5 bases and J shed 0 bases, with 11 bases lying between them. In germline, CDR1 is WSHSY, CDR2 SAAADI. CDR3 nucleotide sequence: TGCGCCAGCAGTTTTGACAGGAGCTCCTACAATGAGCAGTTCTTC. Residues: CASSFDRSSYNEQFF.

A few counts support this clonotype. V usage is TRBV6-5 and J usage is TRBJ2-6, with TRBD1 matching over 7 bases. The junction had 9 bases not matched to a gene; V was cut back by 0 bases and J by 1 base. The CDR3 runs to 19 residues. The germline CDR1 and CDR2 sequences are MNHEY and SVGAGI. The CDR3: CASSYSPGQSRSGANVLTF. CDR3 DNA: TGTGCCAGCAGTTACTCACCGGGACAGAGTCGGTCTGGGGCCAACGTCCTGACTTTC.

The CDR3 DNA reads TGTGCCAGCAGTTACTCATCTTCGGCGGGAGTGCGAGGGGGGAGTGAGCAGTACTTC. Amino acid sequence: CASSYSSSAGVRGGSEQYF. This sequence joins TRBV6-5 and TRBJ2-7; tentatively, D is TRBD2 (7 bases). Between the trimmed V and J ends, which lost 0 bases and 7 bases, there was a span of 28 bases. Looked up from germline, CDR1 is MNHEY and CDR2 is SVGAGI. This CDR3 spans 19 amino acids.

This sequence joins TRBV7-6 and TRBJ2-3, with TRBD2 matching 7 bases. V lost 5 bases and J lost 2; bases outside the gene matches: 4. Per the germline V gene, CDR1 is SGHVS and CDR2 is FNYEAQ. This CDR3 has 14 amino acids. CDR3 sequence reads: CASSKREVTDTQYF. The CDR3 nucleotides are TGTGCCAGCAGCAAACGGGAGGTCACAGATACGCAGTATTTT.

This clonotype has at least ten counts. The rearrangement links TRBV12-3 or TRBV12-4 to TRBJ2-2, with a possible D match to TRBD2 (6 bases). This CDR3 is built from 16 residues. V was pared by 4 bases and J by 5 bases, with 17 bases between. CDR3 nucleotide sequence: TGTGCCAGCAGTTCCCGTGGGACTCTCAGAACCGGGGAGCTGTTTTTT. Translating gives CASSSRGTLRTGELFF.

The table lists this clonotype with many counts. V is TRBV24-1 and J is TRBJ1-3; tentative D call: TRBD1 (5 bases). Germline values: CDR1 KGHDR, CDR2 SFDVKD. The CDR3 is 15 amino acids. Trimming cost V 4 bases and J 8 bases, with 17 bases left between them. This chain's CDR3 is CATSEGTIGSDTIYF. The CDR3, as DNA: TGTGCCACCAGTGAGGGGACGATCGGGTCCGACACCATATATTTT.

This clonotype was observed many times. The rearrangement joins TRBV11-2 to TRBJ2-4; 10 bases line up with TRBD1. V dropped 4 bases and J dropped 4; count of bases not matched to a gene: 7. The CDR3 loop spans 16 amino acids. The germline V gene encodes CDR1 SGHAT and CDR2 FQNNGV. The CDR3 region has the DNA TGTGCCAGCAGCTCGATTCGGGACAGGGGAAAAAACATTCAGTACTTC. This sequence encodes CASSSIRDRGKNIQYF.

In its sample, this clonotype was seen many times. The chain is built from TRBV7-6 and TRBJ2-3; D may be TRBD1 or TRBD2 (6 bases each). The germline V gene encodes CDR1 SGHVS and CDR2 FNYEAQ. Trimming shortened V by 4 bases and J by 7 bases, and 18 bases separated the two germline ends. The CDR3 extends over 15 amino acids. CDR3 in DNA: TGTGCCAGCAGCTCTCCGGGGGCGGGACTCAATACGCAGTATTTT. Protein sequence: CASSSPGAGLNTQYF.

Many counts were recorded for this clonotype. J is TRBJ2-3 and V is TRBV15; D not resolved. V was clipped by 3 bases and J by 0 bases, with 10 bases between them. Germline V gene data show CDR1 as LNHNV and CDR2 as YYDKDF (reference sequence). The CDR3 spans 15 residues. CDR3 DNA sequence: TGTGCCACCAGCAGCGTTACTTTTAGCACAGATACGCAGTATTTT. Its protein is CATSSVTFSTDTQYF.